This T cell receptor (beta chain) was observed in a study of blood T cell repertoires in COVID-19. Study context: Sample material is recorded as cDNA or gDNA derived from T cells, B-cell-depleted T cells, or PBMCs.

As processed by the authors: Estimation of nucleated cell counts relied on the amplification of reference gene primers. Profiled with immunoSEQ multiplex PCR; TCRdb holds only in-frame clones, not every one. V and J calls and clone size are copied from that table; D and trimming were computed from the DNA. This table holds 30,000 to 35,000 clones, 77% found once. The V and J ends lost 6 bases and 4 bases, in that order; junction bases with no gene match: 6. The length of the CDR3 is 14 residues. Germline V gives CDR1 MNHEY, CDR2 SVGAGI. This sequence originates from a human donor in a cohort sampled during active COVID-19. This chain connects TRBV6-5 to TRBJ2-1; 7 bases match TRBD1. Sequenced input: peripheral blood. This CDR3 is CASRTGAPYNEQFF. The CDR3 DNA is TGTGCCAGCAGAACAGGGGCCCCATACAATGAGCAGTTCTTC.